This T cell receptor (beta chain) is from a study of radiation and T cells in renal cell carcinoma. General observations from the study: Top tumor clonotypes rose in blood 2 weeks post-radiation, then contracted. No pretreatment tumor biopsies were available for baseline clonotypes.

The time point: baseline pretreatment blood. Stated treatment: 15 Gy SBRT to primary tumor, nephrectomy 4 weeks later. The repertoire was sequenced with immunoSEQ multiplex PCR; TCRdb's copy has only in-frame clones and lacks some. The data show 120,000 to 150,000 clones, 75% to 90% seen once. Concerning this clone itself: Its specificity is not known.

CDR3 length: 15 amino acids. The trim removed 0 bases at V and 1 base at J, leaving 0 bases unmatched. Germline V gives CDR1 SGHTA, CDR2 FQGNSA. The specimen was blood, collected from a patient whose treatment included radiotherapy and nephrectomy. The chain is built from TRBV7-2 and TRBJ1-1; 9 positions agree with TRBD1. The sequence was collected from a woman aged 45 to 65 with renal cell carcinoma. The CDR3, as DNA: TGTGCCAGCAGCTTAGCGGGACAGGGGAACACTGAAGCTTTCTTT. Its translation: CASSLAGQGNTEAFF.